This T cell receptor beta chain originates from a study of blood T cell repertoires in COVID-19. Per the study methods: Nucleated cell number was recorded as an estimate derived from reference gene primer amplification. Using immunoSEQ multiplex PCR, the repertoire was profiled, and TCRdb retains in-frame clones only, with some absent. V and J calls and clone size are given by that table; D and trimming were obtained from the DNA. The table lists over 200,000 clones, approximately 79% of them singletons. With V trimmed by 5 bases and J by 4 bases, 7 bases remained unmatched. The CDR3 has 14 residues. The germline V gene has CDR1 SGHTA and CDR2 FQGNSA.

The sequencing sample was made of peripheral blood. The TCR was taken from a human donor in a cohort sampled during active COVID-19. The chain recombines TRBV7-2 with TRBJ1-2, with 7 bases identical to TRBD1. CDR3 coding DNA: TGTGCCAGCAGCGTTCAGGGGGGTGGCTATGGCTACACCTTC. Protein sequence: CASSVQGGGYGYTF. Based on the CDR3 plus reference TRBV7-2 and TRBJ1-2, the full variable domain is GAGVSQSPSNKVTEKGKDVELRCDPISGHTALYWYRQSLGQGLEFLIYFQGNSAPDKSGLPSDRFSAERTGGSVSTLTIQRTQQEDSAVYLCASSVQGGGYGYTFGSGTRLTVV.